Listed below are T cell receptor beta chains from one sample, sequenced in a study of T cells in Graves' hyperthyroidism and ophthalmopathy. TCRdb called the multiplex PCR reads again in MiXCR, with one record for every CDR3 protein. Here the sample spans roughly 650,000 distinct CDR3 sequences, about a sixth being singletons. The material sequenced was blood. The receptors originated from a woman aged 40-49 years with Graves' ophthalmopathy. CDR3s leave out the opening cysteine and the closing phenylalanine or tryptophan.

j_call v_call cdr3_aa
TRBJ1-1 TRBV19 ASSLEDGGNTEAF
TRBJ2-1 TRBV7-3 ASSSGQGHNEQF
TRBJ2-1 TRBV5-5 ASSSMTSGNEQF
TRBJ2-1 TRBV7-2 ASSLSSGGFNEQF
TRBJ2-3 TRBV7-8 ASSYGQPVSSTDTQY
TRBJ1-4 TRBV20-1 SANPSGSVEKLF
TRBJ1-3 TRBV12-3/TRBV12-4 ASSFTGAGNTIY
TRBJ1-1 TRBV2 ASMGQGNTEAF
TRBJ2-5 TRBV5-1 ASSLGLATRETQY
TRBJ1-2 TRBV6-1 ASTRDAHGYT
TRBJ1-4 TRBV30 AWSVQGQGWTNEKLF
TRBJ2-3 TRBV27 ASSPYWGLSTDTQY
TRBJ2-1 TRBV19 ASSIVQGAGVNEQF
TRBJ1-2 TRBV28 ASEGNYGYT
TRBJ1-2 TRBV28 ASRYPTWGGYT
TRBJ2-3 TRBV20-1 SARVVAAITDTQY
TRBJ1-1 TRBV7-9 ASSFAGGTEAF
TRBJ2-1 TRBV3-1 ASSQDVLIGGGHNEQF
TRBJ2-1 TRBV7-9 ASSLRPKDRGTDEQF
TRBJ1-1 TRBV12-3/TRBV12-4 ASSLGINTEAF
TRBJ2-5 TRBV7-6 ASSHGLREKTQY
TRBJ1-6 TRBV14 ASSQAGGVSPLH
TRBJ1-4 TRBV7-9 ASSEGTVSNEKLF
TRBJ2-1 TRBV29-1 SVGATSGRGDNEQF
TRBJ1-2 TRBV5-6 ASSFRTGEVGYT
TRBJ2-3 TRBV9 ASSVATATRGVTDTQY
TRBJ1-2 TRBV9 ASNRPAGARKGFNYGYT
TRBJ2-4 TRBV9 ASSVVGGWAKNIQY
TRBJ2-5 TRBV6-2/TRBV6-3 ASSNSETAKTQY
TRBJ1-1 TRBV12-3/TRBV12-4 ASSPTLGTGPTEAF
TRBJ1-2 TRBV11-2 ASSFVQGGGYT
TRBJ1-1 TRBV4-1 ASSQGLDEAF
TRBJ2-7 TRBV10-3 AISAGTGGWQQY
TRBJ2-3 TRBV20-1 SAILAGTTDTQY
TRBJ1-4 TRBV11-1 ASSQGRATNEKLF
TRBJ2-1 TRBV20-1 SAELAGGLNEQF
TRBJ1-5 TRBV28 ACRTGGNQPQH
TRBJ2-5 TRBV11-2 ASRCPD
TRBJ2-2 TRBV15 ATSRDHGGGTGELF
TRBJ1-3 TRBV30 AWSLGGGNTIY
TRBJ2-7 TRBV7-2 ASSLGGSQREQY
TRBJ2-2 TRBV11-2 ASSPWTANTGELF
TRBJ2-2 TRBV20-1 SALAGGTVTGELF
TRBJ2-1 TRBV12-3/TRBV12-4 ASSLDGHRRNEQF
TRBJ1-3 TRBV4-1 ASSQPWSHRNTIY
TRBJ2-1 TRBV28 ASSIGTGGNEQF
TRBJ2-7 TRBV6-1 ASSSPLAGKTYEQY
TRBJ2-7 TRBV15 ATSRGLAYPYEQY
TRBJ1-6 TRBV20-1 SASPPRRISPLH
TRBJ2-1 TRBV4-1 ASSHSYSGRADNEQF
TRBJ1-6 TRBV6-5 ASSYPRGTGGNNSPLH
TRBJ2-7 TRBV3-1 ASSQWDRDNYEQY
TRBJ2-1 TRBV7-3 ASIRDPGQGRQF
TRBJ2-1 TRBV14 ASSQTRSAGQF
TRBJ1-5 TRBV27 ASSFRGSNQPQH